What follows is one T cell receptor (beta chain) and its context. Its antigen is unidentified. The read ends 3 residues before the CDR3 terminus; that terminus is restored from the germline J gene. The sample originates from a study of T cell clonality in common variable immunodeficiency. Overall study findings and caveats: Fewer TCRbeta clones were shared among CVID subjects than controls. Fewer deletions and N-nucleotide insertions were reportedly seen in common variable immunodeficiency TCR beta sequences.

Caucasian heritage predominated among both patients and controls. No CVID subject was ill or on immunomodulatory drugs when sampled. Control and CVID samples contributed equal amounts of genomic DNA. Sequencing used immunoSEQ multiplex PCR; TCRdb keeps in-frame clones, though not all of them. The sample contains 28,000 or so clones, none of them singletons. Unmatched junction bases numbered 5, after V lost 5 bases and J lost 4 bases. CDR3 size: 16 residues. The germline V gene encodes CDR1 SGHVS and CDR2 FNYEAQ. The chain employs TRBV7-6 and TRBJ2-5; 15 bases agree with TRBD2. The TCR was taken from a human donor with common variable immunodeficiency. Source material: peripheral blood mononuclear cells. CDR3 sequence reads: CASSIPGLAGGETQYF. The sequenced part of the CDR3 DNA is TGTGCCAGCAGCATCCCGGGACTAGCGGGGGGAGAGACC. Drawing the rest from reference TRBV7-6 and TRBJ2-5, the complete variable domain is GAGVSQSPRYKVTKRGQDVALRCDPISGHVSLYWYRQALGQGPEFLTYFNYEAQQDKSGLPNDRFSAERPEGSISTLTIQRTEQRDSAMYRCASSIPGLAGGETQYFGPGTRLLVL.